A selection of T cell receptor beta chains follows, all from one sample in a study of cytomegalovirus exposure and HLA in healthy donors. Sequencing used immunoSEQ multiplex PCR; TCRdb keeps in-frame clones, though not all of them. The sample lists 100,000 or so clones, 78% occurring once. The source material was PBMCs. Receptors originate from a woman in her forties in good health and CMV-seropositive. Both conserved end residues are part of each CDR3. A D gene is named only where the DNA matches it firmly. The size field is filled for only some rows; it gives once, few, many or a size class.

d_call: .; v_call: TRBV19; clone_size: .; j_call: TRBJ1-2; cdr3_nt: TGTGCCAGTAGTATAGATCCCACAAACTATGGCTACACCTTC; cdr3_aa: CASSIDPTNYGYTF
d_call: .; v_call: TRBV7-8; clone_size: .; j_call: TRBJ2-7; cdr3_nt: TGTGCCAGCCTTCTGGGGGGTGGGGCCGAGCAGTACTTC; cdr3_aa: CASLLGGGAEQYF
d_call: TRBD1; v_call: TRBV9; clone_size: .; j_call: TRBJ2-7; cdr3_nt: TGTGCCAGCAGCCCCCGACAGGGTAGCCCCTACGAGCAGTACTTC; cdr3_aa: CASSPRQGSPYEQYF
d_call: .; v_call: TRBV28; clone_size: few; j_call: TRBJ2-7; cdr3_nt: TGTGCCAGCTGCATACAGGGCTACGAGCAGTACTTC; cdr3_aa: CASCIQGYEQYF
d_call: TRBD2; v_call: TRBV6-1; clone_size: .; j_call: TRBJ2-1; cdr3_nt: TGTGCCAGCAGTGAAGCCCCTAGCGGGGAGGGCAATGAGCAGTTCTTC; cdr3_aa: CASSEAPSGEGNEQFF
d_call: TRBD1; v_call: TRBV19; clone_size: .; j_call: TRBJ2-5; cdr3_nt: TGTGCCAGTAGCGTGGGACAGGGCGGAGAGACCCAGTACTTC; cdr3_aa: CASSVGQGGETQYF
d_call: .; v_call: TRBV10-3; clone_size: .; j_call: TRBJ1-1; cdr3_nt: TGTGCCATCAGTGACCTACGAGGGATTAACACTGAAGCTTTCTTT; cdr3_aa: CAISDLRGINTEAFF
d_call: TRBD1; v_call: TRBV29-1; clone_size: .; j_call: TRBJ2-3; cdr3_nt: TGCAGCGTCGCCGCCGGGACAGGGTTTTCGGATACGCAGTATTTT; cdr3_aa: CSVAAGTGFSDTQYF
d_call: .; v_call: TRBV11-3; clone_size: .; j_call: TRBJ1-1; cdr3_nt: TGTGCCAGCAGCCAACTGCACGGTGAAGCTTTCTTT; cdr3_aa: CASSQLHGEAFF
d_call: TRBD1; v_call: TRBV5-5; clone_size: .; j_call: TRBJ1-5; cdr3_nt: TGTGCCAGCAGTTGGGCGATGAACAGGGGGTCCCTCAATCAGCCCCAGCATTTT; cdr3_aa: CASSWAMNRGSLNQPQHF
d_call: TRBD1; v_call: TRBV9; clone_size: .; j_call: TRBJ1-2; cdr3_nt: TGTGCCAGCAGCGTAGGGACAGGCGGTAGCGGCTACACCTTC; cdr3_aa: CASSVGTGGSGYTF
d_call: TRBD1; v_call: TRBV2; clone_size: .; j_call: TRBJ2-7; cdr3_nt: TGTGCCAGCATTAGGACAGGGGACGAGCAGTACTTC; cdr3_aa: CASIRTGDEQYF
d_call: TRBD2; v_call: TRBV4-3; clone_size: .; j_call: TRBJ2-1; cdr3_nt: TGCGCCAGCAGCCAAGAGATTGTGCTAGCGGGAGGCAATGAGCAGTTCTTC; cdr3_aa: CASSQEIVLAGGNEQFF
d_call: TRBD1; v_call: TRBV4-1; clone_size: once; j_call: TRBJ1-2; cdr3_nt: TGCGCCAGCAGCCAAAAAAAGGGGACAGGCGTAAACTATGGCTACACCTTC; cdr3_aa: CASSQKKGTGVNYGYTF
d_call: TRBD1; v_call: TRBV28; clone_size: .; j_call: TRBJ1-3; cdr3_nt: TGTGCCAGCAGTAGTATGCCAGGGGGCAGCTCTGGAAACACCATATATTTT; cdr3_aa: CASSSMPGGSSGNTIYF
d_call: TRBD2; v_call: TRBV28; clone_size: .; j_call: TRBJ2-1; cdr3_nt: TGTGCCAGCACCCCTAGCGGGAGAGTTTGGTCTGGTCAGTTCTTC; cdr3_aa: CASTPSGRVWSGQFF
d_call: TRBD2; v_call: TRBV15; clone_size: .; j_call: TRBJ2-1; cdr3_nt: TGTGCCACCAGAGGCGCGGGGACTAGCCGGATCAATGAGCAGTTCTTC; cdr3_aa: CATRGAGTSRINEQFF
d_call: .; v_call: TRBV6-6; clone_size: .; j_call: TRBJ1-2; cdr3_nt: TGTGCCAGCAGTCAGGGGAACGGTTACGGCTACACCTTC; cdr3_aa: CASSQGNGYGYTF
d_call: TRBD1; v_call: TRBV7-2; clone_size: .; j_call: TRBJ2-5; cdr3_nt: TGTGCCAGCAGCCAACCGACAGGGTATGAGACCCAGTACTTC; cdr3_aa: CASSQPTGYETQYF
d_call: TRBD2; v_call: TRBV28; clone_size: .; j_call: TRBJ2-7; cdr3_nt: TGTGCCAGCAGTTTAGGTGGGGGGGTCTACGAGCAGTACTTC; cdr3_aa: CASSLGGGVYEQYF
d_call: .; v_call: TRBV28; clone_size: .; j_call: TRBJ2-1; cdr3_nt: TGTGCCAGCAGTTCCACCGGGACTTCATCCTACAATGAGCAGTTCTTC; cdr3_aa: CASSSTGTSSYNEQFF
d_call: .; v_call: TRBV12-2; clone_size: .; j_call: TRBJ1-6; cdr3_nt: TGTGCAAGTCGCTTTTGGCAGGGCGATTCACCCCTCCACTTT; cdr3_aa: CASRFWQGDSPLHF
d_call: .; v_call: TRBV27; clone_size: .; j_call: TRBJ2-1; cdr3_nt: TGTGCCAGCAGTCGACTTTTACACAATGAGCAGTTCTTC; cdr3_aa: CASSRLLHNEQFF
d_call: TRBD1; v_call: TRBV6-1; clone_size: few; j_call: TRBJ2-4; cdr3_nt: TGTGCCAGCAGTGAAGAGAAGGGGACAGGGGGCGGGGACATTCAGTACTTC; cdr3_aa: CASSEEKGTGGGDIQYF
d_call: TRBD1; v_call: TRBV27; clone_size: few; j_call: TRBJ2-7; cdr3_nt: TGTGCCAGCAGGTTAGCAGGGGGTTTCTACGAGCAGTACTTC; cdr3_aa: CASRLAGGFYEQYF
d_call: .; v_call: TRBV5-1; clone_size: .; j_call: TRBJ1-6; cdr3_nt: TGCGCCAGCAGCTTGGCAGGGACAAGCTATTCACCCCTCCACTTT; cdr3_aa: CASSLAGTSYSPLHF
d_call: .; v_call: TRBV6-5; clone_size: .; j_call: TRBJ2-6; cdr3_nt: TGTGCCAGCAGTTACGTGATAGATGCCGGGGCCAACGTCCTGACTTTC; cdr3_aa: CASSYVIDAGANVLTF
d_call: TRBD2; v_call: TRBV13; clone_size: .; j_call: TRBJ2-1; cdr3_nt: TGTGCCAGCAGCTTAGGGTTTGGCGGGGGTCGATTTTACAATGAGCAGTTCTTC; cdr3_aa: CASSLGFGGGRFYNEQFF
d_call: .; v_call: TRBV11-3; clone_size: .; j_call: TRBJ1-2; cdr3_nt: TGTGCCAGCAGCCAGGGGACATCCTATGGCTACACCTTC; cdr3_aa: CASSQGTSYGYTF
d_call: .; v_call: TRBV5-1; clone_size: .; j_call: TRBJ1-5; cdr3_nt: TGCGCCAGCAGCTTGAAAGGGGGTGGGAATCAGCCCCAGCATTTT; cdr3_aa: CASSLKGGGNQPQHF
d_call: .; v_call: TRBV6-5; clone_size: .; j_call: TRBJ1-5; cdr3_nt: TGTGCCAGCAGTCTGACAGAAAGCCATCAGCCCCAGCATTTT; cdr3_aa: CASSLTESHQPQHF
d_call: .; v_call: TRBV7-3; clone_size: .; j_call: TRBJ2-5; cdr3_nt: TGTGCCAGCAGCTTAAGTGCGGGAGAGACCCAGTACTTC; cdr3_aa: CASSLSAGETQYF
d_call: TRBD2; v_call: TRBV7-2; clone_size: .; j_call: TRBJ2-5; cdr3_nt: TGTGCCAGCAGCTTAGTACTAGCGGGAAGAGGGGGAGAGACCCAGTACTTC; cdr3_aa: CASSLVLAGRGGETQYF
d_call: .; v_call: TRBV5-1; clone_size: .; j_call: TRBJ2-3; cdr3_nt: TGCGCCAGCAGCTTAGTAGAATCGCGAACAGATACGCAGTATTTT; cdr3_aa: CASSLVESRTDTQYF
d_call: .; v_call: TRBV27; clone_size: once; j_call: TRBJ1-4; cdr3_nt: TGTGCCAGCAGTTTATCCGGGGGGCTAGGGGTCACTAATGAAAAACTGTTTTTT; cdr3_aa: CASSLSGGLGVTNEKLFF
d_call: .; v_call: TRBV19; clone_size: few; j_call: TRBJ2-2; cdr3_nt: TGTGCCAGTACCCTGGGGCTGAACACCGGGGAGCTGTTTTTT; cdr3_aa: CASTLGLNTGELFF
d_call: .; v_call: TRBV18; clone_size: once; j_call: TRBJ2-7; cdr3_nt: TGTGCCAGCTCACCAAACGGGAACTCCTACGAGCAGTACTTC; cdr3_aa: CASSPNGNSYEQYF
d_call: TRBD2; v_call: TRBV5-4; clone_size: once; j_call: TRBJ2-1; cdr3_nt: TGTGCCAGCAGCTCCGGGACTAGCGGGAGGGGCAATGAGCAGTTCTTC; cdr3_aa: CASSSGTSGRGNEQFF
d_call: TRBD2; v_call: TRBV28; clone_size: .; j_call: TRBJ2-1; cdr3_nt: TGTGCCAGCAGTAGCCTGGGCGGCGGGGGAAACAATGAGCAGTTCTTC; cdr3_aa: CASSSLGGGGNNEQFF
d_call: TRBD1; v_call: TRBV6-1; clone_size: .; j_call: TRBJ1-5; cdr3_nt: TGTGCCAGCAGTGACGCAAACTCCGGGACAGGGATTCAGCCCCAGCATTTT; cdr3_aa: CASSDANSGTGIQPQHF
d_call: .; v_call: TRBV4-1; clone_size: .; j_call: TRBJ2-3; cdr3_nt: TGCGCCAGCAGCCAAGATACAGGTGGACCGCTTTTT; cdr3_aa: CASSQDTGGPLF
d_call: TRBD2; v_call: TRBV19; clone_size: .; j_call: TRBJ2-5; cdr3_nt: TGTGCCAGTAGTTCGGGACTAGCGGGAGGGGGCGGGGAGACCCAGTACTTC; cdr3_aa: CASSSGLAGGGGETQYF
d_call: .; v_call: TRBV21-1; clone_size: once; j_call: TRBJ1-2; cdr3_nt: TGTGCCAGCAGAGCAGGGGACAGGGTACAAGTGCCCTATGGCTACACCTTC; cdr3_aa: CASRAGDRVQVPYGYTF
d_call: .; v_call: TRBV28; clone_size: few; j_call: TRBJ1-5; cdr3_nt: TGTGCCAGCATGGGGGGGAATCAGCCCCAGCATTTT; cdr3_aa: CASMGGNQPQHF
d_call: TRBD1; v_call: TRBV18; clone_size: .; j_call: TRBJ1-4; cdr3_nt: TGTGCCAGCTCACCCGGACAGGCAGTAACTAATGAAAAACTGTTTTTT; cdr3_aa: CASSPGQAVTNEKLFF
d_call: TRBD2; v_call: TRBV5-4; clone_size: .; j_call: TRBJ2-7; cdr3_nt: TGTGCCAGCAGCCCAGGGACTAGCGGGAGGGCCGGCGAGCAGTACTTC; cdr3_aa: CASSPGTSGRAGEQYF
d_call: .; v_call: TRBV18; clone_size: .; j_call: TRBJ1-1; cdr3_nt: TGTGCCAGCTCACCACCGGTGGCAGTTGAAGCTTTCTTT; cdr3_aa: CASSPPVAVEAFF
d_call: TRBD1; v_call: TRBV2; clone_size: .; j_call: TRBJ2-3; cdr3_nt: TGTGCCAGCACAGGGACAGGGGGCCCAGATACGCAGTATTTT; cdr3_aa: CASTGTGGPDTQYF
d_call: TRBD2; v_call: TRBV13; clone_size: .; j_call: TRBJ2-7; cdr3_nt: TGTGCCAGCAGCAAGGGACTAGCGGGAGGCAGCTCCTACGAGCAGTACTTC; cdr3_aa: CASSKGLAGGSSYEQYF
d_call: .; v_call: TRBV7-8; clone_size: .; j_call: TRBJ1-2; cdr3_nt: TGTGCCAGCAGCATAGGGGGGCCCACTAACTATGGCTACACCTTC; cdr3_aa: CASSIGGPTNYGYTF
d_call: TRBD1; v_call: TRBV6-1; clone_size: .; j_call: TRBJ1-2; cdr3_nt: TGTGCCAGCAGTGCAGGGACAGATTATGGCTACACCTTC; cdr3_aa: CASSAGTDYGYTF
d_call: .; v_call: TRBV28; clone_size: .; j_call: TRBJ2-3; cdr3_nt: TGTGCCAGCAGTCTACGGACAGATACGCAGTATTTT; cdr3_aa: CASSLRTDTQYF
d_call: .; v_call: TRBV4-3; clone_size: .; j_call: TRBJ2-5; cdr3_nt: TGCGCCAGCAGCCAAGATCGGGCAGGGCAACAAGAGACCCAGTACTTC; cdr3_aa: CASSQDRAGQQETQYF
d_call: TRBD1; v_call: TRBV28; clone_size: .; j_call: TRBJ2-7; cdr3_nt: TGTGCCAGCAGTTTACCGCGCCGACAGGGGGTATACGAGCAGTACTTC; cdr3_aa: CASSLPRRQGVYEQYF
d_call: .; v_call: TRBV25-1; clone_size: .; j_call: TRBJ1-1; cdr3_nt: TGTGCCAGCAGTGAATCAACGGGGTTTACGGCAGAAGCTTTCTTT; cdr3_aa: CASSESTGFTAEAFF
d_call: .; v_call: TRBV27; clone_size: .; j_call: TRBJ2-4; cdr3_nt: TGTGCCAGCAGTTTTGGACCCCAGGGGCTCGTCAAAAACATTCAGTACTTC; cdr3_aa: CASSFGPQGLVKNIQYF
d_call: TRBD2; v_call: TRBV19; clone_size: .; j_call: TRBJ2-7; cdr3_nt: TGTGCCAGTAGGGATCAAGGGACTAGCGGGATCGAGCAGTACTTC; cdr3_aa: CASRDQGTSGIEQYF
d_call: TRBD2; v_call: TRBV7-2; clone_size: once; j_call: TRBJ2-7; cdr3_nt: TGTGCCAGCAGGTATTTAGGCGGGACTAGCAGATACGAGCAGTACTTC; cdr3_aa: CASRYLGGTSRYEQYF
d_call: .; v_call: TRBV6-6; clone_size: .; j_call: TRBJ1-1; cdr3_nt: TGTGCCAGCAGTTTCGACAGCCGGAACACTGAAGCTTTCTTT; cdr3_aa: CASSFDSRNTEAFF
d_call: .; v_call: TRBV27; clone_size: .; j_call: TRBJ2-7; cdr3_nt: TGTGCCAGCAGTCCGGAGGTCCAGTCCTACGAGCAGTACTTC; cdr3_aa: CASSPEVQSYEQYF